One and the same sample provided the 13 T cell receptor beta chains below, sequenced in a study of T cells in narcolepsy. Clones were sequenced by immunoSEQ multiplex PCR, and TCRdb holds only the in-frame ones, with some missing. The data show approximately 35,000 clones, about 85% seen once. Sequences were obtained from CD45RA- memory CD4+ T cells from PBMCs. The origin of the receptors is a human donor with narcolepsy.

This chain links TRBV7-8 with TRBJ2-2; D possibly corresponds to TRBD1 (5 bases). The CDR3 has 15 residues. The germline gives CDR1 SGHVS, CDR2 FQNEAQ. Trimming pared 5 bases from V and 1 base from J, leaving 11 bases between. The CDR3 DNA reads TGTGCCAGCAGCGACCGACAGCGGAACACCGGGGAGCTGTTTTTT. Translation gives CASSDRQRNTGELFF.

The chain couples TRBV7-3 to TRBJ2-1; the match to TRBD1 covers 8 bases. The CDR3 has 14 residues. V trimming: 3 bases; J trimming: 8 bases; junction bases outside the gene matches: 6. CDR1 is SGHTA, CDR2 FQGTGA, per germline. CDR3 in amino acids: CASSFGQGSDEQFF. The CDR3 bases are TGTGCCAGCAGCTTCGGACAGGGATCGGATGAGCAGTTCTTC.

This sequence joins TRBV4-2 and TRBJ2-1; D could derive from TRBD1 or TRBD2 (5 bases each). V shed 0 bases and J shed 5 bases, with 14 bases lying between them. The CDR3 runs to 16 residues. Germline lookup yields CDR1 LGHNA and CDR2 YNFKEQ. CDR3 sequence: CASSQDSPGTNNEQFF. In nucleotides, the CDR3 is TGTGCCAGCAGCCAAGATTCCCCCGGGACCAACAATGAGCAGTTCTTC.

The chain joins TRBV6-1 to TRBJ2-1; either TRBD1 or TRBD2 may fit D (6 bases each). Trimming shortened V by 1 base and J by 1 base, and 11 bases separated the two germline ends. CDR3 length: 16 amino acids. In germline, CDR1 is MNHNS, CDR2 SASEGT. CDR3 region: CASSEDTGASYNEQFF. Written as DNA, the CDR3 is TGTGCCAGCAGTGAAGATACGGGGGCATCCTACAATGAGCAGTTCTTC.

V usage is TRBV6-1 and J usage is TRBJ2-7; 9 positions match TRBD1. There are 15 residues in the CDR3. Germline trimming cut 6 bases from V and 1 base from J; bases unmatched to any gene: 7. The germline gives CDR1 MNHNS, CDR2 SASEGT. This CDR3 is CASRDRGESSYEQYF. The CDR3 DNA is TGTGCCAGCAGGGACAGGGGCGAGAGTTCCTACGAGCAGTACTTC.

The CDR3 protein is CASKGGTDTQYF. CDR3 nucleotide sequence: TGTGCCAGCAAGGGGGGCACAGATACGCAGTATTTT. The chain has TRBV6-5 and TRBJ2-3, with TRBD1 as a possible D gene (6 bases). Germline loops: CDR1 MNHEY, CDR2 SVGAGI. This CDR3 spans 12 amino acids. Trimming left V 7 bases short and J 1 base short, with 6 bases between.

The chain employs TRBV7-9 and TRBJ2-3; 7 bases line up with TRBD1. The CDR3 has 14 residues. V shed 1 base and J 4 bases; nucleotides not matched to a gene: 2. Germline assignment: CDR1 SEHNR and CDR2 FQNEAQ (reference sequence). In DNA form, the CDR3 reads TGTGCCAGCAGCTTAGGGCAGGGGGCAGATACGCAGTATTTT. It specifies CASSLGQGADTQYF.

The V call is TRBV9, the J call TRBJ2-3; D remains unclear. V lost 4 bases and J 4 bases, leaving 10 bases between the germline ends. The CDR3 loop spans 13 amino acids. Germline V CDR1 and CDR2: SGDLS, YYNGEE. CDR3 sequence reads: CASSPSEADTQYF. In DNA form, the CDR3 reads TGTGCCAGCAGCCCATCTGAGGCAGATACGCAGTATTTT.

CDR3 sequence (DNA): TGTGCCAGCAGACCTCGGGTGGGGGAGCAGTACTTC. This codes for CASRPRVGEQYF. This chain uses TRBV27 with TRBJ2-7; D is ambiguous. Trimming left V 6 bases short and J 7 bases short, with 13 bases between. CDR3 length equals 12 residues. The V gene's germline CDR1 is MNHEY and CDR2 SMNVEV (reference sequence).

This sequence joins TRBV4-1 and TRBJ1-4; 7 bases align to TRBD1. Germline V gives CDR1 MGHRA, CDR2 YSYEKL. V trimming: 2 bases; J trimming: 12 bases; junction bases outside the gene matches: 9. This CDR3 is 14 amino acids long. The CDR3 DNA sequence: TGCGCCAGCAGCCAATCTAGACAGGGAAGAGAACTGTTTTTT. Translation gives CASSQSRQGRELFF.

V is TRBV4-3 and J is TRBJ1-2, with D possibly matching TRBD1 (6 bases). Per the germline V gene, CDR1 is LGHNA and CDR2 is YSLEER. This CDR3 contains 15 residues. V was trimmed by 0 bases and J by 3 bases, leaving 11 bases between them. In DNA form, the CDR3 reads TGCGCCAGCAGCCAAGAGGCAGGGGTCCACTATGGCTACACCTTC. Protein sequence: CASSQEAGVHYGYTF.

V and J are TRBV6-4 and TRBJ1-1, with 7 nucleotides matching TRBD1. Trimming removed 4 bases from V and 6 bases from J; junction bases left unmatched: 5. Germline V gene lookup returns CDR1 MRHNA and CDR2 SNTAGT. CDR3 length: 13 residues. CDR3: CASSADRWAEAFF. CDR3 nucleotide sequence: TGTGCCAGCAGTGCGGACAGGTGGGCTGAAGCTTTCTTT.

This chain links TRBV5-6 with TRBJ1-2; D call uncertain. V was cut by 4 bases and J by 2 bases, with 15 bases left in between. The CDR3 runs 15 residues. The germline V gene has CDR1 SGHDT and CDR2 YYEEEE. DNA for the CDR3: TGTGCCAGCAGCCATGGATCGGGGTACAACTATGGCTACACCTTC. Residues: CASSHGSGYNYGYTF. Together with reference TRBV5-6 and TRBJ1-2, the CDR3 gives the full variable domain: DAGVTQSPTHLIKTRGQQVTLRCSPKSGHDTVSWYQQALGQGPQFIFQYYEEEERQRGNFPDRFSGHQFPNYSSELNVNALLLGDSALYLCASSHGSGYNYGYTFGSGTRLTVV.